The 28 T cell receptor beta chains presented below share a single source sample, sequenced in a study of CD8 T cells in Susac syndrome. RNA was extracted with the RNeasy kit, and a quantity of about 0.45 to 1 ug was reverse transcribed using random hexamers. TCRdb re-analysed the immunoSEQ multiplex PCR reads in MiXCR, keeping a single row per CDR3 protein. Of around 130,000 distinct CDR3 sequences in the sample, roughly 96% are singletons; the top ten hold more than 0.095%. The specimen was CD4+ T cells from PBMCs. The source is a human donor in good health.

The chain couples TRBV12-3 or TRBV12-4 to TRBJ1-5, with D maybe TRBD1 (6 bases). There are 16 residues in the CDR3. Trimming left V 5 bases short and J 0 bases short, with 14 bases between. This CDR3 is CASSRLGGNSNQPQHF. Here the CDR3 DNA reads TGTGCCAGCAGTCGTTTAGGGGGGAATAGCAATCAGCCCCAGCATTTT.

The gene calls are TRBV2 and TRBJ2-7; TRBD2 might be the D (5 bases). Germline CDR1 SNHLY, CDR2 FYNNEI. This CDR3 has 12 residues. The germline V and J ends were trimmed by 7 bases and 2 bases, with 9 bases remaining between them. CDR3 protein: CASKVTTYEQYF. The CDR3 DNA sequence: TGTGCCAGCAAGGTGACTACCTACGAGCAGTACTTC.

The chain is built from TRBV28 and TRBJ2-7; 7 bases are a match to TRBD1. The V and J ends lost 6 bases and 2 bases, in that order; junction bases with no gene match: 4. CDR1 MDHEN and CDR2 SYDVKM come from the germline V gene. This CDR3 has 13 amino acids. The CDR3 bases are TGTGCCAGCAGCGGACAGGTTCCCTACGAGCAGTACTTC. This sequence encodes CASSGQVPYEQYF. Combining the CDR3 with reference TRBV28 and TRBJ2-7 gives the whole variable domain DVKVTQSSRYLVKRTGEKVFLECVQDMDHENMFWYRQDPGLGLRLIYFSYDVKMKEKGDIPEGYSVSREKKERFSLILESASTNQTSMYLCASSGQVPYEQYFGPGTRLTVT.

This chain connects TRBV3-1 to TRBJ2-7; perhaps TRBD1 as D (5 bases). The V end lost 2 bases, the J end lost 2 bases, and 10 bases lay between the germline ends. Looked up from germline, CDR1 is LGHDT and CDR2 is YNNKEL (reference sequence). The CDR3 runs to 14 residues. The CDR3 protein is CASSQQGSTYEQYF. CDR3 sequence (DNA): TGTGCCAGCAGCCAACAGGGTTCTACCTACGAGCAGTACTTC.

V gene TRBV11-1 combines with J gene TRBJ2-3, with TRBD2 matching over 10 bases. CDR3 length: 20 residues. Germline CDR1 and CDR2: SGHAT and FQDESV (reference sequence). The trim removed 6 bases at V and 0 bases at J, leaving 18 bases unmatched. This CDR3 is CASSNPSFGSGRTSTDTQYF. In DNA form, the CDR3 reads TGTGCCAGCAGTAACCCAAGTTTTGGTAGCGGGAGGACTAGCACAGATACGCAGTATTTT.

The CDR3 spells CATIPGLAYYNEQFF. The CDR3 DNA follows: TGTGCCACCATACCGGGACTAGCATACTACAATGAGCAGTTCTTC. V usage is TRBV15 and J usage is TRBJ2-1; TRBD2 matches at 9 bases. This CDR3 spans 15 amino acids. The trim removed 7 bases at V and 3 bases at J, leaving 7 bases unmatched. The germline CDR1 and CDR2 sequences are LNHNV and YYDKDF (reference sequence). The full variable domain, in which reference TRBV15 and TRBJ2-1 provide the parts outside the CDR3, is DAMVIQNPRYQVTQFGKPVTLSCSQTLNHNVMYWYQQKSSQAPKLLFHYYDKDFNNEADTPDNFQSRRPNTSFCFLDIRSPGLGDTAMYLCATIPGLAYYNEQFFGPGTRLTVL.

V gene TRBV5-1 combines with J gene TRBJ2-3, with 9 bases lining up with TRBD1. The germline CDR1 and CDR2 sequences are SGHRS and YFSETQ. The CDR3 contains 15 residues. The junction had 4 bases not matched to a gene; V was cut back by 1 base and J by 4 bases. The CDR3 coding sequence is TGCGCCAGCAGCTTGAGGGACAGGGAGGCAGATACGCAGTATTTT. It is translated as CASSLRDREADTQYF. Based on the CDR3 plus reference TRBV5-1 and TRBJ2-3, the full variable domain is KAGVTQTPRYLIKTRGQQVTLSCSPISGHRSVSWYQQTPGQGLQFLFEYFSETQRNKGNFPGRFSGRQFSNSRSEMNVSTLELGDSALYLCASSLRDREADTQYFGPGTRLTVL.

The J gene is TRBJ1-2, the V gene TRBV27; TRBD1 is a possible D gene (5 bases). Germline V CDR1 and CDR2: MNHEY, SMNVEV (reference sequence). Trimming took off 3 bases at V and 6 bases at J, with 14 bases between the two ends. This CDR3 is 14 amino acids long. CDR3 amino acids: CASSLPGSRDGYTF. The CDR3 nucleotides read TGTGCCAGCAGTTTGCCAGGGAGTCGGGATGGCTACACCTTC.

The J gene is TRBJ1-1, the V gene TRBV4-1; D gene uncertain. The CDR3 sequence is 12 residues long. The germline V gene has CDR1 MGHRA and CDR2 YSYEKL. Between the trimmed V and J ends, which lost 4 bases and 7 bases, there was a span of 10 bases. CDR3: CASSRVVGEAFF. Written as DNA, the CDR3 is TGCGCCAGCAGCCGGGTCGTTGGTGAAGCTTTCTTT.

This rearrangement joins TRBV5-1 to TRBJ2-3, with TRBD2 matching over 9 bases. The V segment lost 6 bases and the J segment 1 base; nucleotides outside the gene matches: 6. The CDR3 covers 15 residues. Germline V lookup: CDR1 SGHRS, CDR2 YFSETQ. This CDR3 is CASTAGGKGTDTQYF. The CDR3 DNA is TGCGCCAGCACCGCGGGAGGGAAAGGCACAGATACGCAGTATTTT. Full variable domain (missing parts from reference TRBV5-1 and TRBJ2-3): KAGVTQTPRYLIKTRGQQVTLSCSPISGHRSVSWYQQTPGQGLQFLFEYFSETQRNKGNFPGRFSGRQFSNSRSEMNVSTLELGDSALYLCASTAGGKGTDTQYFGPGTRLTVL.

This clonotype was counted a single time. The V and J genes are TRBV2 and TRBJ1-5; D call uncertain. Between the trimmed V and J ends, which lost 3 bases and 6 bases, there was a span of 6 bases. Germline V CDR1 and CDR2: SNHLY, FYNNEI. The CDR3 covers 12 residues. Here the CDR3 reads CASSDDGQPQHF. The CDR3 DNA reads as TGTGCCAGCAGTGATGACGGTCAGCCCCAGCATTTT.

V is TRBV3-1 and J is TRBJ2-1; tentative D call: TRBD2 (6 bases). V lost 4 bases, J lost 7 bases, and 23 bases lay in between. Germline V gene data show CDR1 as LGHDT and CDR2 as YNNKEL (reference sequence). The CDR3 is 17 residues long. The CDR3 spells CASSPTTSPGALNEQFF. CDR3 bases: TGTGCCAGCAGCCCGACAACTAGCCCGGGAGCTCTTAATGAGCAGTTCTTC.

The chain employs TRBV5-4 and TRBJ2-5; D assignment may be TRBD1 or TRBD2 (5 bases each). Trimming cost V 0 bases and J 2 bases, with 8 bases left between them. This CDR3 is 14 amino acids long. Germline CDR1 is SGHNT and CDR2 is YYREEE (reference sequence). This CDR3 is CASSLVGVQETQYF. CDR3 nucleotides: TGTGCCAGCAGCTTGGTGGGGGTTCAAGAGACCCAGTACTTC.

This clonotype was recorded only once. V gene TRBV27 combines with J gene TRBJ2-7, with 7 nucleotides matching TRBD2. The V gene's germline CDR1 is MNHEY and CDR2 SMNVEV (reference sequence). The CDR3 extends over 13 amino acids. Trimming at V came to 6 bases and at J to 0 bases, leaving 2 bases not matched to a gene. Written as DNA, the CDR3 is TGTGCCAGCAGGGCTAGCGGCTCCTACGAGCAGTACTTC. Protein sequence: CASRASGSYEQYF.

This rearrangement joins TRBV5-1 to TRBJ2-5; perhaps TRBD1 as D (6 bases). Germline CDR1 is SGHRS and CDR2 is YFSETQ. This CDR3 has 14 residues. With 4 bases removed from V and 2 bases from J, the gap between germline ends came to 12 bases. The CDR3 spells CASSQGLGQETQYF. The CDR3 coding sequence is TGCGCCAGCAGCCAGGGGTTGGGGCAAGAGACCCAGTACTTC.

This rearrangement joins TRBV29-1 to TRBJ1-2, with D unclear. V gave up 1 base and J gave up 4 bases, with 10 bases separating them. The CDR3 consists of 13 residues. Per the germline V gene, CDR1 is SQVTM and CDR2 is ANQGSEA. The CDR3 DNA sequence: TGCAGCGTTGAAGCCCCGGGGAGCTATGGCTACACCTTC. This codes for CSVEAPGSYGYTF.

The chain employs TRBV24-1 and TRBJ1-3, with D uncertain. V lost 4 bases and J lost 0, with 12 bases in between. CDR1 and CDR2 from the germline V gene are KGHDR and SFDVKD. The CDR3 totals 16 residues. The CDR3 spells CATSEEGLSSGNTIYF. For the CDR3, the DNA is TGTGCCACCAGTGAGGAGGGCTTAAGCTCTGGAAACACCATATATTTT.

The chain joins TRBV18 to TRBJ2-5; D is perhaps TRBD1 (6 bases). Germline CDR1 is KGHSH and CDR2 is LQKENI. The CDR3 has 15 residues. Trimming took off 3 bases at V and 2 bases at J, with 13 bases between the two ends. CDR3 in DNA: TGTGCCAGCTCACCTCGTGACAGGCAACAAGAGACCCAGTACTTC. Amino acids: CASSPRDRQQETQYF.

The chain links TRBV28 to TRBJ2-1; maybe TRBD2 (6 bases). V dropped 3 bases and J dropped 3 bases, with 12 bases sitting between them. Germline CDR1 is MDHEN and CDR2 is SYDVKM. The CDR3 has 15 residues. CDR3 residues: CASSFGGSGYNEQFF. CDR3 coding DNA: TGTGCCAGCAGTTTTGGGGGGAGCGGCTACAATGAGCAGTTCTTC.

In this sample, this clonotype turned up once. The chain joins TRBV5-1 to TRBJ1-1; 8 bases agree with TRBD1. The CDR3 runs to 15 residues. In germline, CDR1 is SGHRS, CDR2 YFSETQ. Trimming took 4 bases from V and 1 from J; bases not matched to a gene: 6. CDR3 sequence reads: CASSTQGARNTEAFF. The DNA for the CDR3 is TGCGCCAGCAGCACCCAGGGGGCCCGGAACACTGAAGCTTTCTTT. The whole variable domain, remainder taken from reference TRBV5-1 and TRBJ1-1, is KAGVTQTPRYLIKTRGQQVTLSCSPISGHRSVSWYQQTPGQGLQFLFEYFSETQRNKGNFPGRFSGRQFSNSRSEMNVSTLELGDSALYLCASSTQGARNTEAFFGQGTRLTVV.

The chain couples TRBV29-1 to TRBJ1-5; unclear D gene. Per the germline V gene, CDR1 is SQVTM and CDR2 is ANQGSEA. The V gene lost 6 bases and the J gene lost 2 bases, with 8 bases spanning the gap. CDR3 length equals 12 residues. The CDR3 sequence is CSVGEGNQPQHF. CDR3 bases: TGCAGCGTGGGAGAAGGCAATCAGCCCCAGCATTTT. Using reference TRBV29-1 and TRBJ1-5 for the parts outside the CDR3, the full variable domain is SAVISQKPSRDICQRGTSLTIQCQVDSQVTMMFWYRQQPGQSLTLIATANQGSEATYESGFVIDKFPISRPNLTFSTLTVSNMSPEDSSIYLCSVGEGNQPQHFGDGTRLSIL.

The chain joins TRBV18 to TRBJ2-7; D is unresolved. The CDR3 sequence is 13 residues long. V was cut by 3 bases and J by 6 bases, with 12 bases left in between. Germline CDR1 KGHSH, CDR2 LQKENI. The CDR3 nucleotides read TGTGCCAGCTCACCCTCCGGCGGTGGCGAGCAGTACTTC. Its protein product is CASSPSGGGEQYF.

A single count supports this clonotype. The chain joins TRBV11-1 to TRBJ2-1; no clear D. Germline assignment: CDR1 SGHAT and CDR2 FQDESV (reference sequence). Deletions cut 3 bases from V and 16 bases from J, with 13 bases between. The CDR3 sequence is 11 residues long. The CDR3 reads CASSFSRNIFF. CDR3 nucleotide sequence: TGTGCCAGCAGCTTTAGCAGGAACATCTTCTTC.

The rearrangement joins TRBV19 to TRBJ2-7, with TRBD2 identical over 12 bases. This CDR3 has 18 residues. V gave up 3 bases and J gave up 1 base; unmatched junction bases: 10. Germline V gene lookup returns CDR1 LNHDA and CDR2 SQIVND (reference sequence). CDR3: CASSIPRLAGDSSYEQYF. In DNA, the CDR3 is TGTGCCAGTAGTATCCCTAGACTAGCGGGAGACTCGTCCTACGAGCAGTACTTC.

This chain connects TRBV29-1 to TRBJ2-3; the match to TRBD2 covers 10 bases. V shed 4 bases and J 9 bases; nucleotides not matched to a gene: 13. Germline CDR1 is SQVTM and CDR2 is ANQGSEA. The CDR3 totals 15 residues. The CDR3 DNA follows: TGCAGCGTTGCCCAAAGGCTAGCGGGGGCGGGGACGCAGTATTTT. This codes for CSVAQRLAGAGTQYF.

V gene TRBV15 combines with J gene TRBJ2-3; 7 bases are shared with TRBD2. Germline CDR1 LNHNV, CDR2 YYDKDF (reference sequence). The CDR3 is 16 amino acids. V lost 0 bases, J lost 5 bases, and 8 bases stayed unmatched. The CDR3 region has the DNA TGTGCCACCAGCAGAGATCAGCGGGATCATGTAGATACGCAGTATTTT. Translating it yields CATSRDQRDHVDTQYF. Using reference TRBV15 and TRBJ2-3 for the parts outside the CDR3, the full variable domain is DAMVIQNPRYQVTQFGKPVTLSCSQTLNHNVMYWYQQKSSQAPKLLFHYYDKDFNNEADTPDNFQSRRPNTSFCFLDIRSPGLGDTAMYLCATSRDQRDHVDTQYFGPGTRLTVL.

This chain uses TRBV19 with TRBJ1-5; D possibly corresponds to TRBD1 (5 bases). The CDR3 totals 16 residues. Deletions cut 4 bases from V and 3 bases from J, with 16 bases between. Per germline, CDR1 LNHDA and CDR2 SQIVND (reference sequence). The CDR3, as DNA: TGTGCCAGTAGTACCCGCGGGACGGCGATCAATCAGCCCCAGCATTTT. Encoded protein: CASSTRGTAINQPQHF.

The chain links TRBV12-3 or TRBV12-4 to TRBJ2-5; a possible D gene is TRBD2 (6 bases). The CDR3 runs 13 residues. The germline V and J ends were trimmed by 2 bases and 5 bases, with 9 bases remaining between them. The CDR3 nucleotides read TGTGCCAGCAGTTTACGGGGGTTGGAGACCCAGTACTTC. Translation gives CASSLRGLETQYF.